One sample yielded the 10 T cell receptor beta chains listed below, sequenced in a study of response to subunit inactivated influenza vaccine. A single record per CDR3 protein comes from TCRdb applying MiXCR to the RT-PCR reads. The data contain 500,000 to 600,000 distinct CDR3 sequences, approximately 10% of them singletons. These data were also filed under a second study, of T cells expressing NK-cell markers. That source notes: For TCR beta, cDNA was produced by 5'RACE template switching with UMIs.

Here the sequenced sample was PBMCs from blood, taken on the day of vaccination. Receptors originate from a man aged 45-60 years who received an inactivated influenza vaccine.

This clonotype came up many times. The chain couples TRBV20-1 to TRBJ2-2; 9 bases map to TRBD1. Germline-derived CDR1 and CDR2 are DFQATT and SNEGSKA (reference sequence). The CDR3 spans 14 residues. Trimming at V came to 6 bases and at J to 9 bases, leaving 11 bases not matched to a gene. The CDR3 here is CSASRDRVNRELFF. CDR3 nucleotide sequence: TGCAGTGCAAGCCGGGACAGGGTCAACCGGGAGCTGTTTTTT.

This clonotype was picked up many times. In nucleotides, the CDR3 is TGCAGTGCGCAACTAGCGGGGCTGTACCAAGAGACCCAGTACTTC. Its translation: CSAQLAGLYQETQYF. This chain connects TRBV20-1 to TRBJ2-5; 10 bases align to TRBD2. This CDR3 has 15 amino acids. The ends lost 6 bases at V and 0 bases at J; junction bases unmatched: 7. Germline assignment: CDR1 DFQATT and CDR2 SNEGSKA (reference sequence).

This clonotype has only a few counts. The rearrangement joins TRBV7-2 to TRBJ2-7; 7 nucleotides align to TRBD1. CDR1 and CDR2 from the germline V gene are SGHTA and FQGNSA. V lost 6 bases, J lost 3 bases, and 11 bases stayed unmatched. The CDR3 spans 15 residues. In DNA, the CDR3 is TGTGCCAGCAGTCTTCTCGGGACAGAGGACTACGAGCAGTACTTC. Its translation is CASSLLGTEDYEQYF.

The chain links TRBV7-6 to TRBJ2-2, with unresolved D. The CDR3 is 14 residues long. V dropped 5 bases and J dropped 1 base, with 8 bases sitting between them. Germline loops: CDR1 SGHVS, CDR2 FNYEAQ. The CDR3 region has the DNA TGTGCCAGCAGCCCACACGAGAACACCGGGGAGCTGTTTTTT. Translation gives CASSPHENTGELFF.

This chain uses TRBV11-2 with TRBJ2-7, with 11 bases matching TRBD2. CDR1 and CDR2 from the germline V gene are SGHAT and FQNNGV. Trimming at V came to 5 bases and at J to 6 bases, leaving 12 bases not matched to a gene. The CDR3 is 16 residues long. The CDR3 region is CASSPISGRAGGEQYF. The DNA of the CDR3 is TGTGCCAGCAGCCCGATTAGCGGGAGGGCCGGGGGCGAGCAGTACTTC.

This clonotype was recorded at least ten times. CDR3: CSVGTSGGHQETQYF. The CDR3 nucleotides are TGCAGCGTTGGTACTAGCGGGGGACACCAAGAGACCCAGTACTTC. This chain joins TRBV29-1 and TRBJ2-5; 11 bases agree with TRBD2. Germline lookup yields CDR1 SQVTM and CDR2 ANQGSEA. There are 15 residues in the CDR3. The V and J ends lost 4 bases and 0 bases, in that order; junction bases with no gene match: 4.

The rearrangement uses TRBV18 and TRBJ1-2; D possibly corresponds to TRBD1 (5 bases). The CDR3 loop spans 15 amino acids. V gave up 6 bases and J gave up 2 bases, with 16 bases separating them. CDR1 is KGHSH and CDR2 is LQKENI in the germline V gene. The CDR3 DNA reads TGTGCCAGCTCGTCAACCGGGACGACGAACTATGGCTACACCTTC. It translates to CASSSTGTTNYGYTF.

This chain joins TRBV20-1 and TRBJ1-5, with D hard to call. V gave up 2 bases and J gave up 0 bases, with 8 bases separating them. Germline V lookup: CDR1 DFQATT, CDR2 SNEGSKA (reference sequence). The CDR3 sequence is 14 residues long. Written as DNA, the CDR3 is TGCAGTGCTAGATCCGGGTCTAGCAATCAGCCCCAGCATTTT. Its protein product is CSARSGSSNQPQHF.

This clonotype was seen more than once but under ten times. The chain recombines TRBV12-3 or TRBV12-4 with TRBJ2-7, with 8 nucleotides matching TRBD2. Trimming cost V 7 bases and J 0 bases; bases outside gene matches: 8. The CDR3 loop spans 15 amino acids. CDR3 sequence: CASKPGGVNSYEQYF. The DNA of the CDR3 is TGTGCCAGCAAACCCGGGGGGGTCAACTCCTACGAGCAGTACTTC.

This clonotype was recorded a few times. V and J are TRBV6-2 or TRBV6-3 and TRBJ2-7, with 11 nucleotides matching TRBD2. V was clipped by 9 bases and J by 2 bases; unmatched bases: 3. CDR3 length equals 13 residues. The V gene's germline CDR1 is MNHEY and CDR2 SVGEGT. The CDR3 protein is CASQTSGTYEQYF. Written as DNA, the CDR3 is TGTGCCAGTCAGACTAGCGGGACCTACGAGCAGTACTTC.